The 24 T cell receptor beta chains listed next were all sequenced from one sample in a study of human T cells and chemical hapten exposure. The template was total RNA from unfractionated whole blood. As the library was built, unique molecular identifiers were attached to individual cDNA molecules. TCRdb re-called the reads through MiXCR, storing one row per CDR3 protein. This table has 500 to 550 distinct CDR3 sequences, about 96% appearing once. Sequencing was carried out using whole blood. Every receptor here comes from a human donor who had alopecia or was a healthy volunteer (not recorded which). Some clones in this sample may be carry-over from other donors' samples. This table probably holds off-target reads from a library built for another chain.

The chain couples TRBV3-1 to TRBJ1-4; D call uncertain. Trimming took 2 bases from V and 4 from J, leaving 14 bases between them. The CDR3 extends over 16 amino acids. Germline-derived CDR1 and CDR2 are LGHDT and YNNKEL (reference sequence). For the CDR3, the DNA is TGTGCCAGCAGCCAACATGCGGCAGGTCGTAATGAAAAACTGTTTTTT. Its protein product is CASSQHAAGRNEKLFF.

This clonotype was seen a single time. V is TRBV18 and J is TRBJ1-5; D call uncertain. CDR3 length equals 13 residues. Trimming removed 2 bases at V and 3 bases at J, with 5 bases between. Germline V CDR1 and CDR2: KGHSH, LQKENI. As DNA, the CDR3 is TGTGCCAGCTCACCAGGACTCAATCAGCCCCAGCATTTT. Protein product: CASSPGLNQPQHF.

This sequence joins TRBV28 and TRBJ2-6; the match to TRBD2 covers 9 bases. Trimming removed 8 bases from V and 1 base from J; junction bases left unmatched: 18. From germline, CDR1 is MDHEN and CDR2 SYDVKM. The length of the CDR3 is 20 residues. This CDR3 is CASHPGLALSVGSGANVLTF. CDR3 nucleotide sequence: TGTGCCAGCCATCCGGGACTAGCTTTATCGGTGGGGTCTGGGGCCAACGTCCTGACTTTC.

The chain has TRBV5-1 and TRBJ2-7; D is undetermined. The CDR3 loop spans 14 amino acids. V lost 0 bases and J 0 bases, leaving 7 bases between the germline ends. CDR1 is SGHRS and CDR2 is YFSETQ in the germline V gene. CDR3 residues: CASSLVGSSYEQYF. In DNA form, the CDR3 reads TGCGCCAGCAGCTTGGTGGGCAGCTCCTACGAGCAGTACTTC.

The gene calls are TRBV9 and TRBJ2-7; TRBD1 matches 10 bases. CDR3 length equals 14 residues. CDR1 and CDR2 (germline): SGDLS, YYNGEE. J was trimmed by 4 bases and V by 0 bases; bases with no gene match: 1. DNA of the CDR3: TGTGCCAGCAGCGTAGCGGGACAGGGGTACGAGCAGTACTTC. This sequence encodes CASSVAGQGYEQYF. The variable domain in full, completed from reference TRBV9 and TRBJ2-7, reads DSGVTQTPKHLITATGQRVTLRCSPRSGDLSVYWYQQSLDQGLQFLIQYYNGEERAKGNILERFSAQQFPDLHSELNLSSLELGDSALYFCASSVAGQGYEQYFGPGTRLTVT.

This rearrangement joins TRBV12-3 or TRBV12-4 to TRBJ2-3, with 9 bases lining up with TRBD2. There are 17 residues in the CDR3. The V gene end was trimmed by 6 bases and the J gene end by 0 bases; junction bases not matched to a gene: 10. The chain's CDR3 is CASRQEALAGSTDTQYF. The CDR3 bases are TGTGCCAGCAGGCAAGAGGCGCTAGCGGGGAGCACAGATACGCAGTATTTT.

The rearrangement joins TRBV5-1 to TRBJ2-7; possibly TRBD2 for D (7 bases). Germline values: CDR1 SGHRS, CDR2 YFSETQ. The CDR3 length is 13 residues. V gave up 8 bases and J gave up 5 bases, with 17 bases separating them. CDR3 loop: CASRSGGADEQYF. The CDR3 region has the DNA TGCGCCAGTCGGTCTGGGGGGGCGGACGAGCAGTACTTC. The full variable domain, in which reference TRBV5-1 and TRBJ2-7 provide the parts outside the CDR3, is KAGVTQTPRYLIKTRGQQVTLSCSPISGHRSVSWYQQTPGQGLQFLFEYFSETQRNKGNFPGRFSGRQFSNSRSEMNVSTLELGDSALYLCASRSGGADEQYFGPGTRLTVT.

The CDR3 nucleotides read TGTGCCACCAGTGATCCCCCGGGACTAGGGAACAATGAGCAGTTCTTC. Translating it yields CATSDPPGLGNNEQFF. V usage is TRBV24-1 and J usage is TRBJ2-1, with 8 bases identical to TRBD2. The CDR3 spans 16 residues. V trimming: 3 bases; J trimming: 5 bases; junction bases outside the gene matches: 8. Germline-derived CDR1 and CDR2 are KGHDR and SFDVKD.

CDR3 coding DNA: TGTGCCAGCAGCTTCAGGGGGCAAGATGGATCACCCCTCCACTTT. Its translation is CASSFRGQDGSPLHF. V gene TRBV13 combines with J gene TRBJ1-6; 8 bases are a match to TRBD1. Trimming removed 3 bases from V and 10 bases from J; junction bases left unmatched: 8. The CDR3 runs 15 residues. Germline V gives CDR1 PRHDT, CDR2 FYEKMQ (reference sequence).

This chain connects TRBV5-1 to TRBJ2-6; the D is unclear. The V gene lost 0 bases and the J gene lost 4 bases, with 8 bases spanning the gap. CDR3 size: 15 residues. Germline CDR1 SGHRS, CDR2 YFSETQ. CDR3 amino acids: CASSLGRYGANVLTF. CDR3 bases: TGCGCCAGCAGCTTGGGAAGGTACGGGGCCAACGTCCTGACTTTC. Variable domain in full (rest from reference TRBV5-1 and TRBJ2-6): KAGVTQTPRYLIKTRGQQVTLSCSPISGHRSVSWYQQTPGQGLQFLFEYFSETQRNKGNFPGRFSGRQFSNSRSEMNVSTLELGDSALYLCASSLGRYGANVLTFGAGSRLTVL.

This clonotype was picked up one time. The chain employs TRBV18 and TRBJ1-4; a possible D gene is TRBD1 (5 bases). V lost 5 bases and J lost 7, with 17 bases in between. The germline V gene encodes CDR1 KGHSH and CDR2 LQKENI. The CDR3 extends over 15 amino acids. In DNA, the CDR3 is TGTGCCAGCTCAACGTTCCCTGGGACGGGTGAAAAACTGTTTTTT. Its translation: CASSTFPGTGEKLFF.

CDR3 sequence: CASSLVSGTGNNEQFF. The DNA of the CDR3 is TGTGCCAGCAGCTTGGTAAGCGGCACGGGCAACAATGAGCAGTTCTTC. This sequence joins TRBV5-4 and TRBJ2-1; tentatively, D is TRBD2 (5 bases). Germline CDR1 reads SGHNT; CDR2 reads YYREEE (reference sequence). This CDR3 spans 16 amino acids. V was clipped by 0 bases and J by 5 bases, with 15 bases between them.

The chain has TRBV6-1 and TRBJ2-3, with 12 nucleotides matching TRBD1. The length of the CDR3 is 18 residues. From germline, CDR1 is MNHNS and CDR2 SASEGT. V was pared by 6 bases and J by 4 bases, with 14 bases of the junction left unmatched. The CDR3 protein is CASRDGMGQGAISDTQYF. The CDR3 DNA reads TGTGCCAGCAGGGATGGAATGGGACAGGGGGCGATTTCAGATACGCAGTATTTT.

The genes are TRBV4-1 and TRBJ2-7; 7 positions match TRBD1. V shed 4 bases and J 2 bases; nucleotides not matched to a gene: 5. The CDR3 runs 14 residues. Looked up from germline, CDR1 is MGHRA and CDR2 is YSYEKL. In DNA form, the CDR3 reads TGCGCCAGCAGCCCGGTTGGACAGGCCTACGAGCAGTACTTC. Translating it yields CASSPVGQAYEQYF.

This rearrangement joins TRBV7-2 to TRBJ2-7, with 8 bases that match TRBD2. The ends lost 3 bases at V and 0 bases at J; junction bases unmatched: 7. Germline V CDR1 and CDR2: SGHTA, FQGNSA. The CDR3 extends over 16 amino acids. The CDR3 loop reads CASSFSTGLVSYEQYF. The CDR3 DNA reads as TGTGCCAGCAGCTTTTCTACGGGACTAGTCTCCTACGAGCAGTACTTC.

The genes are TRBV11-1 and TRBJ2-1; 7 bases map to TRBD2. With V trimmed by 1 base and J by 6 bases, 12 bases remained unmatched. The CDR3 loop spans 17 amino acids. Germline V lookup: CDR1 SGHAT, CDR2 FQDESV (reference sequence). CDR3 bases: TGTGCCAGCAGCTTAGAGAGCACGGGAGGTCGGGGCAATGAGCAGTTCTTC. It is translated as CASSLESTGGRGNEQFF.

The chain uses TRBV28 and TRBJ2-1, with D hard to call. Germline V gene sequence: CDR1 MDHEN, CDR2 SYDVKM. The germline V and J ends were trimmed by 5 bases and 7 bases, with 6 bases remaining between them. The CDR3 length is 11 residues. CDR3 DNA: TGTGCCAGCAGTGGCGATAATGAGCAGTTCTTC. It is translated as CASSGDNEQFF.

The genes are TRBV28 and TRBJ2-3, with TRBD2 matching 8 bases. This CDR3 contains 15 residues. With 7 bases clipped from V and 4 bases from J, the junction kept 10 bases outside the gene matches. From germline, CDR1 is MDHEN and CDR2 SYDVKM. CDR3 DNA: TGTGCCAGCATGTCGTCGCGGGAGGCTGCAGATACGCAGTATTTT. Translated, it gives CASMSSREAADTQYF.

This clonotype came up a few times. The genes are TRBV9 and TRBJ2-2; D gene uncertain. V was trimmed by 3 bases and J by 1 base, leaving 10 bases between them. CDR1 is SGDLS and CDR2 is YYNGEE in the germline V gene. The CDR3 is made up of 15 amino acids. The CDR3 sequence is CASSGISMNTGELFF. The DNA for the CDR3 is TGTGCCAGCAGCGGTATTTCTATGAACACCGGGGAGCTGTTTTTT.

The chain carries TRBV29-1 and TRBJ2-5; TRBD2 agrees at 14 bases. Germline lookup yields CDR1 SQVTM and CDR2 ANQGSEA. Trimming took 3 bases from V and 3 from J; bases not matched to a gene: 9. CDR3 length: 17 amino acids. This CDR3 reads CSVETATSGRVEETQYF. The DNA of the CDR3 is TGCAGCGTTGAGACCGCGACTAGCGGGAGGGTGGAAGAGACCCAGTACTTC.

The chain has TRBV27 and TRBJ2-7; unclear D gene. In germline, CDR1 is MNHEY, CDR2 SMNVEV (reference sequence). The CDR3 is 14 amino acids. Between the trimmed V and J ends, which lost 3 bases and 1 base, there was a span of 10 bases. CDR3 in DNA: TGTGCCAGCAGTTTCTCCGGTACTTCCTACGAGCAGTACTTC. This encodes CASSFSGTSYEQYF.

This clonotype was seen only a few times. The chain links TRBV11-2 to TRBJ2-1; perhaps TRBD2 as D (7 bases). Germline V gives CDR1 SGHAT, CDR2 FQNNGV. Trimming cost V 4 bases and J 0 bases, with 19 bases left between them. CDR3 size: 18 residues. CDR3 bases: TGTGCCAGCAGCTCCTATGGGGGGGGGCGGACCTCCTACAATGAGCAGTTCTTC. It translates to CASSSYGGGRTSYNEQFF. The full variable domain, with the rest looked up from reference TRBV11-2 and TRBJ2-1, is EAGVAQSPRYKIIEKRQSVAFWCNPISGHATLYWYQQILGQGPKLLIQFQNNGVVDDSQLPKDRFSAERLKGVDSTLKIQPAKLEDSAVYLCASSSYGGGRTSYNEQFFGPGTRLTVL.

The chain carries TRBV6-6 and TRBJ2-3; D is uncertain. The V gene lost 10 bases and the J gene lost 6 bases, with 8 bases spanning the gap. The CDR3 extends over 10 amino acids. In germline, CDR1 is MNHNY, CDR2 SVGAGI (reference sequence). CDR3 sequence: CATLWDTQYF. The CDR3 nucleotides are TGTGCCACCCTGTGGGATACGCAGTATTTT.

The chain employs TRBV27 and TRBJ2-3; the match to TRBD1 covers 7 bases. V was pared by 6 bases and J by 1 base, with 13 bases of the junction left unmatched. The CDR3 sequence is 17 residues long. Germline CDR1 and CDR2: MNHEY and SMNVEV (reference sequence). CDR3 sequence reads: CASSRDSILGGTDTQYF. CDR3 sequence (DNA): TGTGCCAGCAGCCGGGACAGTATCTTGGGAGGCACAGATACGCAGTATTTT.